The subject of this entry is one TCR beta chain. The record originates from a study of shared clonotypes between healthy human individuals. Among the donors, all were Caucasian adults who lived in Nashville, Tennessee. CD4+ cell separation produced CD45RA+ naive and CD45RA-negative memory subsets. Several immunoSEQ 96-well plates shared each subset's DNA, each plate a replicate. Profiling relied on immunoSEQ multiplex PCR, and the TCRdb table lists in-frame clones only, not all of them. The sample carries nearly 750,000 clones, 72% recorded once. Sequenced: memory CD4+ T cells sorted from blood. The subset is: CD45RA-negative fraction. The receptor was isolated from a woman in her thirties in good health.

The CDR3 DNA reads as TGTGCCAGCTCACCTGCGTGGGGGAACACTGAAGCTTTCTTT. This sequence encodes CASSPAWGNTEAFF. The V gene is TRBV18, the J gene TRBJ1-1, with D unclear. This CDR3 comprises 14 residues. V was shortened by 3 bases and J by 1 base, with 9 bases between the two germline ends. Germline V gene sequence: CDR1 KGHSH, CDR2 LQKENI.